This T cell receptor beta chain was retrieved from a study of blood T cell repertoires in COVID-19. Study-wide context: COVID-19 samples from acute and convalescent phases originated in the United States, Italy and Spain. Nucleic acid was either cDNA or gDNA, and it came from T cells, B-cell-depleted T cells, or PBMCs.

As processed by the authors: For nucleated cells, counts were estimated from reference gene primer amplification. Assay used: immunoSEQ multiplex PCR; TCRdb lists only in-frame clones, some missing. V, J and clone size are taken as reported in that table, and D and trimming were inferred from the DNA itself. Here the sample spans hundreds of thousands of clones, 70% to 85% being singletons. V lost 7 bases, J lost 5 bases, and 5 bases stayed unmatched. CDR3 size: 13 residues. Germline CDR1 reads SQVTM; CDR2 reads ANQGSEA. The sample comprised peripheral blood. This TCR derives from a woman aged 80 or over with acute or convalescent COVID-19. This rearrangement joins TRBV29-1 to TRBJ2-2; 9 nucleotides align to TRBD1. The CDR3 loop is CSGGQGQTGELFF. CDR3 DNA sequence: TGCAGCGGGGGACAGGGCCAAACCGGGGAGCTGTTTTTT.